This T cell receptor beta chain was sequenced during a study of identical twins. TCRdb analysed the 5' RACE reads with MiXCR anew, one entry per CDR3 protein. The table shows some 270,000 distinct CDR3 sequences, with roughly 8% occurring only once. This clonotype was detected a few times. The CDR3 length is 13 residues. These sequences were also reported in another study, on yellow fever vaccine responses in identical twins.

The V and J genes are TRBV21-1 and TRBJ2-7. TRBV21-1 is noted as a pseudogene. This clonotype was sampled from a woman between 18 and 29 years old in good health. The sequenced sample consisted of CD8+ T cells sorted from blood. The CDR3 is CASSKEVDYEQYF. CDR3 bases: TGTGCCAGCAGCAAAGAGGTGGACTACGAGCAGTACTTC.